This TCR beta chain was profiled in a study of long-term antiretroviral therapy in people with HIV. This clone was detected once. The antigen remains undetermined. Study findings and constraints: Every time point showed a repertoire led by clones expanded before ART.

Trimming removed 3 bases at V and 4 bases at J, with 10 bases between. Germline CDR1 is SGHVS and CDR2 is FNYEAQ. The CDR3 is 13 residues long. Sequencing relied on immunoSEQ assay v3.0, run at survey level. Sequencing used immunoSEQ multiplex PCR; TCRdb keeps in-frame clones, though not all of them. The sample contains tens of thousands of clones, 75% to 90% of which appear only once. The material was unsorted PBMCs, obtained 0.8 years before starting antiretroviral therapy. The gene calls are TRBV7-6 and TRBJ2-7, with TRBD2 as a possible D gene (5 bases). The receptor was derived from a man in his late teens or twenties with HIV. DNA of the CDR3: TGTGCCAGCAGCTTGAGCGAGGGTTACGAGCAGTACTTC. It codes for CASSLSEGYEQYF.